These 16 T cell receptor beta chains originate from one sample sequenced in a study of patients and donors after allogeneic stem cell transplantation (TCRdb year 2020). Library preparation employed RT-PCR. Sequencing used a NextSeq 550. TCRdb reanalyzed the raw reads on its own, using fastp at Q25 for trimming and MiXCR for clone calling, and kept in-frame beta chains. Here each entry gathers all rows of one CDR3 protein and keeps the most common genes and DNA. This sample comprises over 400,000 distinct CDR3 sequences, roughly 16% of them detected only once. In total, the top ten clones hold 7.2% of the sample. The sample was blood, either unsorted or a sorted T cell fraction (not recorded which). These receptors were taken from a human donor who was either an allogeneic HSCT recipient or a stem cell or donor lymphocyte infusion donor (not recorded which). It is not recorded whose cells these are; they may come from a transplant donor.

V is TRBV6-1 and J is TRBJ2-1, with a possible D match to TRBD2 (5 bases). Germline assignment: CDR1 MNHNS and CDR2 SASEGT. Deletions cut 0 bases from V and 7 bases from J, with 7 bases between. The length of the CDR3 is 13 residues. The CDR3 is CASSEARRNEQFF. The CDR3 nucleotides read TGTGCCAGCAGTGAAGCGAGGAGGAATGAGCAGTTCTTC.

As regards this clonotype: Germline and junction disagree at one end, which may indicate a read error. CDR3 bases: TGTGCTAGCAGCTCTGGGGGGCCCAACACCGGGGAGCTGTTTTTT. Translated, it gives CASSSGGPNTGELFF. The chain carries TRBV7-7 and TRBJ2-2, with D perhaps assigned TRBD1 or TRBD2 (6 bases each). Per the germline V gene, CDR1 is SSHAT and CDR2 is FNYEAQ (reference sequence). The CDR3 contains 15 residues.

The DNA for the CDR3 is TGTGCCACCAGTGATTTGGGGGGGAGGGTGGTCAATGAGCAGTTCTTC. Translating it yields CATSDLGGRVVNEQFF. The gene calls are TRBV24-1 and TRBJ2-1; 7 bases match TRBD2. Germline V gives CDR1 KGHDR, CDR2 SFDVKD. The V and J ends lost 0 bases and 6 bases, in that order; junction bases with no gene match: 7. The CDR3 is 16 amino acids.

The chain couples TRBV5-1 to TRBJ2-2; TRBD1 is a possible D gene (5 bases). Germline CDR1 reads SGHRS; CDR2 reads YFSETQ. V was shortened by 0 bases and J by 7 bases, with 13 bases between the two germline ends. The CDR3 is 15 residues long. The CDR3 loop is CASSLEGPIGGELFF. The CDR3 DNA is TGCGCCAGCAGCTTGGAGGGGCCCATCGGCGGGGAGCTGTTTTTT.

The table lists this clonotype with a few counts. The genes are TRBV27 and TRBJ2-1; D possibly uses TRBD1 or TRBD2 (5 bases each). V was cut by 3 bases and J by 2 bases, with 11 bases left in between. The CDR3 is 15 amino acids. Germline loops: CDR1 MNHEY, CDR2 SMNVEV (reference sequence). CDR3 amino acids: CASSFEGTTYNEQFF. As DNA, the CDR3 is TGTGCCAGCAGTTTTGAGGGGACCACCTACAATGAGCAGTTCTTC.

This clonotype was counted at least ten times. The chain recombines TRBV28 with TRBJ1-4, with no clear D. The CDR3 totals 12 residues. CDR1 and CDR2 (germline): MDHEN, SYDVKM. V lost 4 bases to trimming and J lost 5 bases, with 5 bases between them. The chain's CDR3 is CASSSLNEKLFF. The DNA for the CDR3 is TGTGCCAGCAGTTCCCTCAATGAAAAACTGTTTTTT.

This clonotype showed up just a few times. The chain uses TRBV27 and TRBJ1-6; TRBD1 matches 7 bases. Per germline, CDR1 MNHEY and CDR2 SMNVEV (reference sequence). The V segment lost 2 bases and the J segment 7 bases; nucleotides outside the gene matches: 2. The CDR3 contains 14 residues. The CDR3 DNA is TGTGCCAGCAGTTTAGACAGGGCCAATTCACCCCTCCACTTT. Residues: CASSLDRANSPLHF.

V is TRBV5-1 and J is TRBJ1-2; 9 bases fit TRBD1. CDR1 SGHRS and CDR2 YFSETQ come from the germline V gene. The CDR3 contains 16 residues. J was trimmed by 3 bases and V by 4 bases; bases with no gene match: 10. The CDR3 coding sequence is TGCGCCAGCAGCACAGACAGGGGGAGAGGGGACTATGGCTACACCTTC. Translated: CASSTDRGRGDYGYTF.

This clonotype was detected a few times. In DNA form, the CDR3 reads TGCAGTGCGCCTCATACGTCTAGCTCCTATAATTCACCCCTCCACTTT. It yields the protein CSAPHTSSSYNSPLHF. The chain joins TRBV20-1 to TRBJ1-6; no firm D call. Germline lookup yields CDR1 DFQATT and CDR2 SNEGSKA (reference sequence). This CDR3 has 16 amino acids. V was pared by 6 bases and J by 0 bases, with 15 bases between.

The V gene is TRBV7-2, the J gene TRBJ2-7; D is tentatively TRBD1 or TRBD2 (5 bases each). The germline V gene encodes CDR1 SGHTA and CDR2 FQGNSA. V was shortened by 6 bases and J by 2 bases, with 14 bases between the two germline ends. This CDR3 is built from 14 residues. The CDR3: CASRSRDVPYEQYF. For the CDR3, the DNA is TGTGCCAGCAGATCCCGGGACGTACCCTACGAGCAGTACTTC.

The V gene is TRBV5-1, the J gene TRBJ2-7, with TRBD1 matching over 7 bases. The CDR3 length is 13 residues. Germline lookup yields CDR1 SGHRS and CDR2 YFSETQ. The junction had 6 bases not matched to a gene; V was cut back by 4 bases and J by 5 bases. CDR3 nucleotides: TGCGCCAGCAGCCCTGGGACAGTAAACGAGCAGTACTTC. Translation gives CASSPGTVNEQYF.

This sequence joins TRBV12-3 or TRBV12-4 and TRBJ2-2, with 9 bases aligning to TRBD1. The CDR3 loop spans 14 amino acids. After removal of 5 bases from V and 7 bases from J, the junction contained 5 bases not matched to a gene. CDR3 sequence (DNA): TGTGCCAGCAGTCGGGACAGGGATGTCGGGGAGCTGTTTTTT. Encoded protein: CASSRDRDVGELFF.

The CDR3 loop is CASSPISPGLNTEAFF. CDR3 in DNA: TGTGCCAGCTCACCAATTTCTCCGGGCCTGAACACTGAAGCTTTCTTT. The genes are TRBV18 and TRBJ1-1; D gene ambiguous. CDR3 length equals 16 residues. V lost 2 bases and J 0 bases, leaving 13 bases between the germline ends. The V gene's germline CDR1 is KGHSH and CDR2 LQKENI.

The chain employs TRBV5-1 and TRBJ2-5; a possible D gene is TRBD1 (6 bases). This CDR3 contains 15 residues. The ends were cut back, 2 bases at V and 5 bases at J, with 16 bases in the middle. CDR1 is SGHRS and CDR2 is YFSETQ in the germline V gene. The CDR3 is CASSLVGGNRETQYF. CDR3 bases: TGCGCCAGCAGCTTAGTAGGGGGTAATCGGGAGACCCAGTACTTC.

This clonotype was seen at least ten times. The rearrangement uses TRBV6-5 and TRBJ2-7, with 7 bases lining up with TRBD2. Germline V gene sequence: CDR1 MNHEY, CDR2 SVGAGI. The CDR3 spans 15 residues. Trimming took 0 bases from V and 0 from J; bases not matched to a gene: 2. The CDR3 spells CASSYSRTSSYEQYF. The CDR3, as DNA: TGTGCCAGCAGTTACTCTCGGACTAGCTCCTACGAGCAGTACTTC.

The CDR3 is CASSFGQGTDTQYF. In DNA form, the CDR3 reads TGCGCCAGCAGCTTTGGACAGGGGACAGATACGCAGTATTTT. The chain recombines TRBV5-1 with TRBJ2-3; 9 bases line up with TRBD1. The CDR3 is made up of 14 amino acids. Germline CDR1 reads SGHRS; CDR2 reads YFSETQ. V was clipped by 2 bases and J by 3 bases; unmatched bases: 1. The variable domain in full, with the rest retrieved from reference TRBV5-1 and TRBJ2-3, is KAGVTQTPRYLIKTRGQQVTLSCSPISGHRSVSWYQQTPGQGLQFLFEYFSETQRNKGNFPGRFSGRQFSNSRSEMNVSTLELGDSALYLCASSFGQGTDTQYFGPGTRLTVL.